The source of this TCR beta chain is a study of CD8+ T cells in alopecia areata. For the study at large: A 6-month period off drug followed tofacitinib, which lasted 6 to 18 months.

Turning to this clone: Its antigen is not identified.

RNA extraction was followed by reverse transcription into cDNA, which acted as the sequencing template. Repertoires were generated with immunoSEQ multiplex PCR, while TCRdb's copy carries only in-frame clones and drops some. The sample has 90,000 to 120,000 clones; 84% are singletons. Study-wide results and limits: Scalp clonality and expanded CD8+ clones among the top 100 were significantly decreased by tofacitinib. On tofacitinib, scalp and blood still held many of the expanded lesional clones.

Treatment of the sample: oral pan-JAK inhibitor, 5-10 mg twice daily. In alopecia areata patients, both lesional scalp punch biopsies and peripheral blood were collected. The CDR3 covers 15 residues. Trimming removed 3 bases from V and 5 bases from J; junction bases left unmatched: 10. Per the germline V gene, CDR1 is SGHRS and CDR2 is YFSETQ. V is TRBV5-1 and J is TRBJ2-7; TRBD1 aligns across 8 bases. Source: CD8+ T cells sorted from blood, taken at week 24, from a patient treated with tofacitinib. This clonotype originated in a human donor with alopecia areata. The CDR3 coding sequence is TGCGCCAGCAGCTCAATAGACAGGGGATTAGACGAGCAGTACTTC. The encoded protein is CASSSIDRGLDEQYF. Full variable domain (outside the CDR3, taken from reference TRBV5-1 and TRBJ2-7): KAGVTQTPRYLIKTRGQQVTLSCSPISGHRSVSWYQQTPGQGLQFLFEYFSETQRNKGNFPGRFSGRQFSNSRSEMNVSTLELGDSALYLCASSSIDRGLDEQYFGPGTRLTVT.